A single sample gave rise to the 31 T cell receptor beta chains below, sequenced in a study of shared clonotypes between healthy human individuals. Sequencing was performed with immunoSEQ multiplex PCR; in TCRdb, only in-frame clones are kept and a portion is missing. The sample records about 2.1 million clones, about 93% being singletons. It was CD45RO-negative cells, positively selected for CCR7, that made up naive CD8 cells, with terminally differentiated effector memory CD45RA+ cells excluded. Sequenced sample: naive CD8+ T cells from PBMCs. Receptors were obtained from a man aged 18 to 29 in good health. Some clones in this sample may be carry-over from other donors' samples.

J is TRBJ1-3 and V is TRBV7-8, with TRBD1 matching over 8 bases. Germline V gene lookup returns CDR1 SGHVS and CDR2 FQNEAQ. CDR3 length: 17 amino acids. V gave up 2 bases and J gave up 0 bases; unmatched junction bases: 6. The CDR3 is CASSLWTGPPSGNTIYF. CDR3 in DNA: TGTGCCAGCAGCTTATGGACAGGGCCTCCCTCTGGAAACACCATATATTTT.

This chain uses TRBV28 with TRBJ2-7; 7 nucleotides match TRBD1. This CDR3 is 16 amino acids long. V lost 4 bases and J lost 2; bases outside the gene matches: 11. CDR1 is MDHEN, CDR2 SYDVKM, per germline. CDR3 region: CASSYQTGLLPYEQYF. The CDR3 DNA reads as TGTGCCAGCAGTTATCAGACAGGGCTTCTACCCTACGAGCAGTACTTC.

This rearrangement joins TRBV27 to TRBJ1-2, with 8 bases aligning to TRBD1. The CDR3 loop spans 14 amino acids. Germline CDR1 MNHEY, CDR2 SMNVEV (reference sequence). V lost 6 bases, J lost 8 bases, and 11 bases stayed unmatched. This CDR3 reads CASRTGTGAGGYTF. The DNA of the CDR3 is TGTGCCAGCAGGACCGGGACAGGCGCCGGGGGCTACACCTTC.

The gene calls are TRBV10-3 and TRBJ1-3; D is unresolved. The CDR3 length is 13 residues. Germline-derived CDR1 and CDR2 are ENHRY and SYGVKD. Trimming removed 7 bases at V and 0 bases at J, with 7 bases between. The CDR3 DNA follows: TGTGCCATCACCACCCCCTCTGGAAACACCATATATTTT. This gives the protein CAITTPSGNTIYF.

The rearrangement uses TRBV25-1 and TRBJ1-2; D call uncertain. Germline values: CDR1 MGHDK, CDR2 SYGVNS. This CDR3 comprises 14 residues. The V end was cut by 5 bases, the J end by 3 bases, with 13 bases between. CDR3 DNA sequence: TGTGCCAGCAGTTCAACGTGGTCCTACTATGGCTACACCTTC. It yields the protein CASSSTWSYYGYTF.

CDR3 sequence reads: CASSQWTDYGYTF. The CDR3, as DNA: TGTGCCAGCAGCCAATGGACAGACTATGGCTACACCTTC. The chain combines TRBV14 with TRBJ1-2; tentatively, D is TRBD1 (6 bases). The CDR3 runs 13 residues. The V and J ends lost 2 bases and 3 bases respectively, with 7 bases between them. CDR1 and CDR2 (germline): SGHDN, FVKESK.

About this clone itself: Different DNA sequences within this sample yield the same CDR3. This sequence joins TRBV18 and TRBJ1-1; 9 bases are a match to TRBD1. V trimming: 3 bases; J trimming: 3 bases; junction bases outside the gene matches: 2. The CDR3 contains 14 residues. From germline, CDR1 is KGHSH and CDR2 LQKENI. The CDR3 region has the DNA TGTGCCAGCTCACCCGACAGGGGGGACACTGAAGCTTTCTTT. Translated: CASSPDRGDTEAFF.

The chain employs TRBV28 and TRBJ2-3, with TRBD2 as a possible D gene (5 bases). This CDR3 spans 16 amino acids. Germline lookup yields CDR1 MDHEN and CDR2 SYDVKM. Trimming removed 3 bases at V and 4 bases at J, with 17 bases between. The CDR3 DNA reads as TGTGCCAGCAGTTTTCTTGGAGAGGGTAGGGCAGATACGCAGTATTTT. It yields the protein CASSFLGEGRADTQYF.

The CDR3 nucleotides are TGTGCCAGCAGCCCGGGCGGCGGAGGGAAAACTAATGAAAAACTGTTTTTT. Amino acids: CASSPGGGGKTNEKLFF. J is TRBJ1-4 and V is TRBV9, with unresolved D. V was shortened by 4 bases and J by 1 base, with 17 bases between the two germline ends. Germline V gene lookup returns CDR1 SGDLS and CDR2 YYNGEE. There are 17 residues in the CDR3.

The rearrangement joins TRBV18 to TRBJ2-1; 13 positions agree with TRBD2. The CDR3 spans 18 residues. Germline values: CDR1 KGHSH, CDR2 LQKENI. The junction had 14 bases not matched to a gene; V was cut back by 6 bases and J by 6 bases. CDR3 residues: CASSQRKTGTSGTNEQFF. The DNA for the CDR3 is TGTGCCAGCTCGCAACGCAAAACCGGGACTAGCGGGACCAATGAGCAGTTCTTC.

Details on this clone: This CDR3 is also generated by other DNA sequences in the sample. The chain links TRBV9 to TRBJ1-3; no firm D call. The CDR3 has 15 amino acids. In germline, CDR1 is SGDLS, CDR2 YYNGEE. V dropped 0 bases and J dropped 0 bases, with 7 bases sitting between them. The CDR3 sequence: CASSVGQLSGNTIYF. The CDR3 DNA is TGTGCCAGCAGCGTAGGGCAGCTCTCTGGAAACACCATATATTTT.

This sequence joins TRBV11-2 and TRBJ2-7; 7 positions agree with TRBD1. Per germline, CDR1 SGHAT and CDR2 FQNNGV. The CDR3 has 12 residues. V shed 5 bases and J 2 bases; nucleotides not matched to a gene: 0. Here the CDR3 reads CASSQGAYEQYF. As DNA, the CDR3 is TGTGCCAGCAGCCAGGGGGCCTACGAGCAGTACTTC.

Details on this clone: This CDR3 is also generated by other DNA sequences in the sample. The chain employs TRBV9 and TRBJ2-2; maybe TRBD2 (6 bases). The CDR3 has 13 residues. Trimming took off 0 bases at V and 7 bases at J, with 7 bases between the two ends. Germline CDR1 is SGDLS and CDR2 is YYNGEE. The CDR3 is CASSVDGGGELFF. The CDR3 nucleotides are TGTGCCAGCAGCGTAGACGGGGGCGGGGAGCTGTTTTTT. The whole variable domain, remainder taken from reference TRBV9 and TRBJ2-2, is DSGVTQTPKHLITATGQRVTLRCSPRSGDLSVYWYQQSLDQGLQFLIQYYNGEERAKGNILERFSAQQFPDLHSELNLSSLELGDSALYFCASSVDGGGELFFGEGSRLTVL.

This clone occurred once. The chain combines TRBV7-8 with TRBJ2-1; 11 bases agree with TRBD2. Trimming cost V 0 bases and J 6 bases; bases outside gene matches: 13. The germline gives CDR1 SGHVS, CDR2 FQNEAQ. This CDR3 contains 19 residues. CDR3 in DNA: TGTGCCAGCAGCTTAGCGCTTGAGGGTAGCGGGAGGGCCGGCAATGAGCAGTTCTTC. Translation: CASSLALEGSGRAGNEQFF.

The chain joins TRBV30 to TRBJ1-2, with D perhaps TRBD1 (5 bases). Deletions cut 0 bases from V and 4 bases from J, with 9 bases between. The CDR3 has 13 residues. From germline, CDR1 is GTSNPN and CDR2 SVGIG (reference sequence). CDR3 loop: CAWSVTGPYGYTF. CDR3 nucleotides: TGTGCCTGGAGTGTAACAGGTCCCTATGGCTACACCTTC.

As to this clone: The sample carries other DNA sequences with the same CDR3. The chain uses TRBV11-2 and TRBJ1-2, with D possibly TRBD1 on 5 matching bases. Per germline, CDR1 SGHAT and CDR2 FQNNGV. CDR3 length equals 13 residues. Trimming cost V 1 base and J 5 bases, with 8 bases left between them. CDR3 residues: CASSLGAGYGYTF. Written as DNA, the CDR3 is TGTGCCAGCAGCTTAGGGGCAGGGTATGGCTACACCTTC.

This rearrangement joins TRBV10-3 to TRBJ2-7; 9 positions match TRBD1. Germline V CDR1 and CDR2: ENHRY, SYGVKD. V shed 2 bases, J shed 0 bases, and the junction held 5 bases outside the gene matches. This CDR3 region has 16 residues. CDR3: CAISESLGQGSYEQYF. CDR3 in DNA: TGTGCCATCAGTGAGAGCTTGGGACAGGGCTCCTACGAGCAGTACTTC.

As to this clone: Different DNA sequences within this sample yield the same CDR3. CDR3 nucleotides: TGTGCCAGTAGTTGGTCTAGCACAGATACGCAGTATTTT. Translated: CASSWSSTDTQYF. The rearrangement joins TRBV19 to TRBJ2-3; no reliable D call. Trimming shortened V by 5 bases and J by 0 bases, and 6 bases separated the two germline ends. The germline CDR1 and CDR2 sequences are LNHDA and SQIVND (reference sequence). This CDR3 contains 13 residues.

V is TRBV13 and J is TRBJ2-7; 13 bases match TRBD2. The trim removed 5 bases at V and 7 bases at J, leaving 5 bases unmatched. The V gene's germline CDR1 is PRHDT and CDR2 FYEKMQ (reference sequence). The CDR3 totals 14 residues. CDR3 protein: CASSITSGRAEQYF. As DNA, the CDR3 is TGTGCCAGCAGCATCACTAGCGGGAGGGCGGAGCAGTACTTC.

CDR3 coding DNA: TGTGCCAGCAGCGGAAGCCCCGGGGGGGGCAACTACGAGCAGTACTTC. Protein: CASSGSPGGGNYEQYF. The chain links TRBV9 to TRBJ2-7; TRBD2 matches 8 bases. The germline V gene has CDR1 SGDLS and CDR2 YYNGEE. V shed 3 bases and J 3 bases; nucleotides not matched to a gene: 11. CDR3 length equals 16 residues.

This clone was seen only once. The J gene is TRBJ2-2, the V gene TRBV15; D unresolved. Germline loops: CDR1 LNHNV, CDR2 YYDKDF (reference sequence). The V and J ends lost 0 bases and 1 base respectively, with 6 bases between them. CDR3 size: 15 residues. The CDR3 DNA follows: TGTGCCACCAGCAGAGATTCCCTGAACACCGGGGAGCTGTTTTTT. Encoded protein: CATSRDSLNTGELFF.

In this sample, this clone turned up once. This rearrangement joins TRBV2 to TRBJ2-6; no clear D gene. CDR1 SNHLY and CDR2 FYNNEI come from the germline V gene. V shed 3 bases and J shed 0 bases, with 9 bases lying between them. The CDR3 has 16 residues. CDR3 region: CASSDGSGSGANVLTF. The CDR3 bases are TGTGCCAGCAGTGATGGATCGGGCTCTGGGGCCAACGTCCTGACTTTC.

The chain is built from TRBV10-3 and TRBJ2-7; D is unresolved. V lost 7 bases and J lost 3, with 13 bases in between. The CDR3 is made up of 13 amino acids. Germline V gene lookup returns CDR1 ENHRY and CDR2 SYGVKD. In DNA, the CDR3 is TGTGCCATCATTACCGACACCGGCTACGAGCAGTACTTC. It is translated as CAIITDTGYEQYF.

The chain uses TRBV27 and TRBJ2-1, with unresolved D. Germline CDR1 and CDR2: MNHEY and SMNVEV (reference sequence). The CDR3 totals 12 residues. Trimming left V 9 bases short and J 9 bases short, with 15 bases between. The chain's CDR3 is CASGVRKGEQFF. CDR3 nucleotides: TGTGCCAGTGGGGTCCGCAAGGGTGAGCAGTTCTTC.

This clone was picked up one time. The V call is TRBV11-2, the J call TRBJ2-1, with 8 bases that match TRBD2. The CDR3 totals 18 residues. V lost 7 bases to trimming and J lost 4 bases; unmatched junction nucleotides: 18. From germline, CDR1 is SGHAT and CDR2 FQNNGV. In DNA, the CDR3 is TGTGCCAGCAACCAGGGCATAGAGCGGGGGTGGCCATACAATGAGCAGTTCTTC. Its translation is CASNQGIERGWPYNEQFF.

The CDR3 nucleotides read TGTGCCATTGGGGACAGGGGCGTGGATCAGCCCCAGCATTTT. The encoded protein is CAIGDRGVDQPQHF. The gene calls are TRBV6-6 and TRBJ1-5; 10 bases line up with TRBD1. Germline V gene lookup returns CDR1 MNHNY and CDR2 SVGAGI (reference sequence). The junction had 8 bases not matched to a gene; V was cut back by 10 bases and J by 5 bases. This CDR3 has 14 residues.

The V and J genes are TRBV10-3 and TRBJ2-2, with D perhaps TRBD2 (6 bases). The V and J ends lost 7 bases and 1 base respectively, with 13 bases between them. The CDR3 runs to 15 residues. Germline CDR1 ENHRY, CDR2 SYGVKD. For the CDR3, the DNA is TGTGCCATCACCTCTGGGGGAGGGAACACCGGGGAGCTGTTTTTT. Translation gives CAITSGGGNTGELFF.

On this clone itself: The junction departs from the called germline gene at one end, perhaps through a read error. This chain links TRBV7-3 with TRBJ2-1; D uncertain. Germline V gene sequence: CDR1 SGHTA, CDR2 FQGTGA. This CDR3 comprises 12 residues. CDR3 in amino acids: CVAETAYNEQFF. The CDR3 DNA follows: TGCGTCGCGGAGACCGCCTACAATGAGCAGTTCTTC.

The rearrangement joins TRBV14 to TRBJ2-7; D may be TRBD1 (6 bases). The CDR3 totals 19 residues. Germline CDR1 reads SGHDN; CDR2 reads FVKESK. The V and J ends lost 3 bases and 2 bases respectively, with 26 bases between them. Here the CDR3 DNA reads TGTGCCAGCAGCCACCACGGTAGCCAGGGGCCCCTGCGAACCTACGAGCAGTACTTC. It is translated as CASSHHGSQGPLRTYEQYF.

V usage is TRBV4-1 and J usage is TRBJ1-2; D call uncertain. The CDR3 has 15 residues. CDR1 is MGHRA and CDR2 is YSYEKL in the germline V gene. Deletions cut 0 bases from V and 4 bases from J, with 12 bases between. This CDR3 is CASSQDGGEAYGYTF. The CDR3 DNA follows: TGCGCCAGCAGCCAAGATGGAGGCGAGGCCTATGGCTACACCTTC.

This rearrangement joins TRBV30 to TRBJ1-3; D not resolved. CDR3 length equals 15 residues. The germline CDR1 and CDR2 sequences are GTSNPN and SVGIG (reference sequence). V gave up 3 bases and J gave up 0 bases, with 12 bases separating them. CDR3 in amino acids: CAWSQRTHSGNTIYF. The CDR3, as DNA: TGTGCCTGGAGCCAGCGGACCCACTCTGGAAACACCATATATTTT.